What follows are 3 T cell receptor beta chains derived from one specimen sequenced in a study of control samples from healthy donors and cancer patients. Clones were read by immunoSEQ multiplex PCR, and TCRdb kept only the in-frame ones, dropping some. The sample shows over 100,000 clones, around 89% of them seen only once. The material sequenced was blood. These receptors originate from a woman in her forties or fifties in good health.

This chain joins TRBV12-3 or TRBV12-4 and TRBJ1-1; D is ambiguous. The V and J ends lost 5 bases and 5 bases respectively, with 12 bases between them. This CDR3 is built from 13 residues. The CDR3, as DNA: TGTGCCAGCAGTCGACCGGTGGAAACTGAAGCTTTCTTT. As protein: CASSRPVETEAFF.

CDR3 sequence reads: CASTRTGGAHEQYF. CDR3 bases: TGTGCCAGCACCCGGACAGGGGGCGCCCACGAGCAGTACTTC. The rearrangement uses TRBV6-5 and TRBJ2-7, with 11 bases that match TRBD1. The CDR3 loop spans 14 amino acids. The V gene's germline CDR1 is MNHEY and CDR2 SVGAGI. J lost 5 bases, V lost 7 bases, and 7 bases had no gene match.

The chain couples TRBV27 to TRBJ1-2; 10 nucleotides agree with TRBD1. The trim removed 11 bases at V and 3 bases at J, leaving 9 bases unmatched. Germline loops: CDR1 MNHEY, CDR2 SMNVEV (reference sequence). The length of the CDR3 is 14 residues. The CDR3 bases are TGTGCCGTACGGGGACAGGGGTACGACTATGGCTACACCTTC. The encoded protein is CAVRGQGYDYGYTF.